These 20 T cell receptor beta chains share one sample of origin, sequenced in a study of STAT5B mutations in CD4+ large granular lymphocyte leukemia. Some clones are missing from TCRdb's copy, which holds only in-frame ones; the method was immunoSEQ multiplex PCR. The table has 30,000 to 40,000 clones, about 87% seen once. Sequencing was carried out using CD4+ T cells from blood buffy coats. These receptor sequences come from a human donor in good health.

The CDR3 bases are TGTGCCAGCAGGCGGACTTATGCTAGCACAGATACGCAGTATTTT. As protein: CASRRTYASTDTQYF. This chain uses TRBV6-5 with TRBJ2-3; TRBD2 is a possible D gene (5 bases). The CDR3 runs to 15 residues. Germline CDR1 is MNHEY and CDR2 is SVGAGI. Trimming took 6 bases from V and 0 from J, leaving 13 bases between them.

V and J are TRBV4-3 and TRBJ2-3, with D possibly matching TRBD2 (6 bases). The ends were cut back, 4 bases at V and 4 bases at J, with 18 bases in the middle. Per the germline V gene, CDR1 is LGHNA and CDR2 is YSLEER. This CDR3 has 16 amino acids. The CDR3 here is CASSRRLVGNPDTQYF. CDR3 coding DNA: TGCGCCAGCAGCCGGCGACTAGTCGGAAACCCAGATACGCAGTATTTT.

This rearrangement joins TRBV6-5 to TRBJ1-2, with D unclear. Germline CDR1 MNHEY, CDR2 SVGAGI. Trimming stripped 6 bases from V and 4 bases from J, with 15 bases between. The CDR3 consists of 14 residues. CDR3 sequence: CASRKGRLSYGYTF. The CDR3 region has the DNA TGTGCCAGCAGGAAGGGCAGGCTTTCCTATGGCTACACCTTC.

In nucleotides, the CDR3 is TGTGCCAGCTCCGCGGGGGAGTGGGAGACCCAGTACTTC. It specifies CASSAGEWETQYF. This sequence joins TRBV18 and TRBJ2-5; the match to TRBD2 covers 7 bases. The CDR3 extends over 13 amino acids. CDR1 is KGHSH and CDR2 is LQKENI in the germline V gene. The trim removed 6 bases at V and 5 bases at J, leaving 6 bases unmatched.

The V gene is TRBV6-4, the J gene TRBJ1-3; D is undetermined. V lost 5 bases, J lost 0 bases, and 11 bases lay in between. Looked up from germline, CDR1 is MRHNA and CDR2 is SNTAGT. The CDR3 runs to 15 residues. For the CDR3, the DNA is TGTGCCAGCAGTCTCGAGGCGTTCTCTGGAAACACCATATATTTT. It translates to CASSLEAFSGNTIYF.

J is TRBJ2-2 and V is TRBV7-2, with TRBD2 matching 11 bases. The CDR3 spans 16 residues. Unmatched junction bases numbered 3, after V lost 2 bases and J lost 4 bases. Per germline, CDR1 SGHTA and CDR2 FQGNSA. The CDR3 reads CASSLMGLAVTGELFF. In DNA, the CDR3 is TGTGCCAGCAGCTTAATGGGACTAGCGGTCACCGGGGAGCTGTTTTTT.

DNA of the CDR3: TGCAGCGTTGAAGACCAGGGGTCGGGACCTGATACGCAGTATTTT. Protein product: CSVEDQGSGPDTQYF. This chain links TRBV29-1 with TRBJ2-3; D possibly corresponds to TRBD1 (6 bases). Trimming shortened V by 0 bases and J by 6 bases, and 16 bases separated the two germline ends. The germline V gene encodes CDR1 SQVTM and CDR2 ANQGSEA. CDR3 length: 15 residues.

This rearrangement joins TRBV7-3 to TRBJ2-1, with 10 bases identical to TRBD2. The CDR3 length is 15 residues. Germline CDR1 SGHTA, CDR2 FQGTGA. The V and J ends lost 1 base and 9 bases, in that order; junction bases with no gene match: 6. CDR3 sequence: CASSLIASGRGEQFF. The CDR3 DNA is TGTGCCAGCAGCTTAATTGCTAGCGGGAGAGGTGAGCAGTTCTTC.

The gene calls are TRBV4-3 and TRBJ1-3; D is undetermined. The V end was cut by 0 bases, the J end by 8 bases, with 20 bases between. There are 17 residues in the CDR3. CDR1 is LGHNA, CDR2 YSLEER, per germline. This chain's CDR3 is CASSQDLFGELRYTIYF. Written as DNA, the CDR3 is TGCGCCAGCAGCCAAGATCTGTTCGGGGAGCTACGATACACCATATATTTT.

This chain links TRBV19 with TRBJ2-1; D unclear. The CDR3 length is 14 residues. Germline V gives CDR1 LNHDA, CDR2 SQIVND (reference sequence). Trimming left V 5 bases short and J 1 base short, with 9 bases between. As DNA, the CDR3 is TGTGCCAGTAGTTACAGCAATTCCTACAATGAGCAGTTCTTC. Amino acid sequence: CASSYSNSYNEQFF. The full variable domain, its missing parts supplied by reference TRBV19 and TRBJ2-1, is DGGITQSPKYLFRKEGQNVTLSCEQNLNHDAMYWYRQDPGQGLRLIYYSQIVNDFQKGDIAEGYSVSREKKESFPLTVTSAQKNPTAFYLCASSYSNSYNEQFFGPGTRLTVL.

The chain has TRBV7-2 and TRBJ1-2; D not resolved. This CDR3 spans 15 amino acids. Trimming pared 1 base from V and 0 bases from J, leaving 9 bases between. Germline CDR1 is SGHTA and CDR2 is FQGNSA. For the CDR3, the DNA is TGTGCCAGCAGCTTAGGTGGAGCTTCTAACTATGGCTACACCTTC. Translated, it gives CASSLGGASNYGYTF. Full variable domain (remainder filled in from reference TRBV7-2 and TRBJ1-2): GAGVSQSPSNKVTEKGKDVELRCDPISGHTALYWYRQSLGQGLEFLIYFQGNSAPDKSGLPSDRFSAERTGGSVSTLTIQRTQQEDSAVYLCASSLGGASNYGYTFGSGTRLTVV.

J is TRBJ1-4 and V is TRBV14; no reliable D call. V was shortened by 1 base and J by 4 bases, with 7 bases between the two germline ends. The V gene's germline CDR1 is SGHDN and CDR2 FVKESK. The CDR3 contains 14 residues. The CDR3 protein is CASSQVGYNEKLFF. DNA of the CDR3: TGTGCCAGCAGCCAAGTTGGTTATAATGAAAAACTGTTTTTT.

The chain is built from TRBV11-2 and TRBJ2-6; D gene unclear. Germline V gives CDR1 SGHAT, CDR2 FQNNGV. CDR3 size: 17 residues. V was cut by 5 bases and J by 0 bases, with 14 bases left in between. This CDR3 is CASSPIAVPSGANVLTF. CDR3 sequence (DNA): TGTGCCAGCAGCCCGATAGCCGTACCCTCTGGGGCCAACGTCCTGACTTTC.

The CDR3 coding sequence is TGTGCCAGCTCACTCCCGGAGGGTATCGCGGTTACGCAGTATTTT. Its protein is CASSLPEGIAVTQYF. The rearrangement links TRBV18 to TRBJ2-3; D may be TRBD2 (6 bases). The CDR3 runs 15 residues. Germline values: CDR1 KGHSH, CDR2 LQKENI. V was pared by 4 bases and J by 8 bases, with 19 bases between.

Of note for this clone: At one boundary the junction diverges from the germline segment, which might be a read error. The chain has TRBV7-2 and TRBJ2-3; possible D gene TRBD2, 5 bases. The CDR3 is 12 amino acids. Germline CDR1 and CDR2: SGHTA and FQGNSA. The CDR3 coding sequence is TGTGCCAGCAGCCTAGCCACAGATACGCAGTATTTT. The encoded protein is CASSLATDTQYF.

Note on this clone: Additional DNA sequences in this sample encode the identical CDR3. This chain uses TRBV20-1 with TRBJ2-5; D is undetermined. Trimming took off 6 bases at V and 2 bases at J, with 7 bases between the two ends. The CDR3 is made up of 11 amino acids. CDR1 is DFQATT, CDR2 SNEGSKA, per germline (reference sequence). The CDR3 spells CSARPQETQYF. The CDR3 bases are TGCAGTGCGCGACCGCAAGAGACCCAGTACTTC.

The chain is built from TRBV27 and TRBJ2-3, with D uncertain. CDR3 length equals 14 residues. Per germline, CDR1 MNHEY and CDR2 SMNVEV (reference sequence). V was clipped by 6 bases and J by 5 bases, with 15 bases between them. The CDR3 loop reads CASRRRLLGDTQYF. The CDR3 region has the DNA TGTGCCAGCAGGAGGCGCCTGCTGGGAGATACGCAGTATTTT.

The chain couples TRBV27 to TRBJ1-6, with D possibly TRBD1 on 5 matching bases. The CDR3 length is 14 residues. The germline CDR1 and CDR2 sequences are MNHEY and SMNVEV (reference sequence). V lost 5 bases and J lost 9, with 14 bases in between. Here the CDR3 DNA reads TGTGCCAGCAGTACACTAGACCAGGGTTCACCCCTCCACTTT. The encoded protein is CASSTLDQGSPLHF.

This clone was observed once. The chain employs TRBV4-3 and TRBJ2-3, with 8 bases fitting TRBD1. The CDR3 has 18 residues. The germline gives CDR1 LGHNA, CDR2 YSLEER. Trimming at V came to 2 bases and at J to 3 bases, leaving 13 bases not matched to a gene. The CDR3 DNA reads TGCGCCAGCAGCCAAATATTAGGACAGGGTGGGGAGACAGATACGCAGTATTTT. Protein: CASSQILGQGGETDTQYF.

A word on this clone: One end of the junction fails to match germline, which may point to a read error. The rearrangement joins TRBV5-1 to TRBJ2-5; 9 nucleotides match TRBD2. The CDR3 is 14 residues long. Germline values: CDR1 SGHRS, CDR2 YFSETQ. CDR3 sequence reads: CASSLLAGLSQRDF. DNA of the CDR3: TGCGCCAGCAGCTTGCTAGCGGGGTTATCACAAAGGGACTTC.